The 13 T cell receptor beta chains below come from one sample, sequenced in a study of cytomegalovirus exposure and HLA in healthy donors. Use of 60 Vbeta and 13 Jbeta primers characterized the PCR. The protocol was immunoSEQ multiplex PCR, while the TCRdb copy is restricted to in-frame clones and leaves out a portion. In the table there are 160,000 or so clones, approximately 72% of which are singletons. Sequenced: PBMCs. Receptors were obtained from a human donor in good health.

The V call is TRBV2, the J call TRBJ1-2; tentatively, D is TRBD1 (5 bases). Germline CDR1 reads SNHLY; CDR2 reads FYNNEI. V lost 1 base to trimming and J lost 1 base, with 13 bases between them. The CDR3 is 16 residues long. This chain's CDR3 is CASSEGSQGVNYGYTF. Written as DNA, the CDR3 is TGTGCCAGCAGTGAAGGGTCCCAGGGTGTTAACTATGGCTACACCTTC. The variable domain in full, completed from reference TRBV2 and TRBJ1-2, reads EPEVTQTPSHQVTQMGQEVILRCVPISNHLYFYWYRQILGQKVEFLVSFYNNEISEKSEIFDDQFSVERPDGSNFTLKIRSTKLEDSAMYFCASSEGSQGVNYGYTFGSGTRLTVV.

This clone was detected only once. V is TRBV9 and J is TRBJ2-1; TRBD2 agrees at 8 bases. Germline CDR1 and CDR2: SGDLS and YYNGEE. Unmatched junction bases numbered 7, after V lost 4 bases and J lost 4 bases. This CDR3 contains 15 residues. CDR3 in amino acids: CASSWSGGAYNEQFF. For the CDR3, the DNA is TGTGCCAGCAGCTGGAGCGGGGGCGCTTACAATGAGCAGTTCTTC. Drawing the rest from reference TRBV9 and TRBJ2-1, the complete variable domain is DSGVTQTPKHLITATGQRVTLRCSPRSGDLSVYWYQQSLDQGLQFLIQYYNGEERAKGNILERFSAQQFPDLHSELNLSSLELGDSALYFCASSWSGGAYNEQFFGPGTRLTVL.

The chain couples TRBV6-1 to TRBJ2-3; maybe TRBD2 (5 bases). Trimming removed 5 bases from V and 0 bases from J, with 12 bases in between. The CDR3 has 15 residues. Germline CDR1 is MNHNS and CDR2 is SASEGT. CDR3 in amino acids: CASSPDFASTDTQYF. CDR3 bases: TGTGCCAGCAGTCCGGACTTCGCTAGCACAGATACGCAGTATTTT.

The DNA for the CDR3 is TGTGCCAGCAGCTTACTTGAGCTTGCGGATTCACCCCTCCACTTT. Translating it yields CASSLLELADSPLHF. The gene calls are TRBV7-9 and TRBJ1-6; no clear D gene. Trimming stripped 2 bases from V and 8 bases from J, with 13 bases between. Germline V gene data show CDR1 as SEHNR and CDR2 as FQNEAQ (reference sequence). The CDR3 has 15 amino acids.

This clone appeared once. This chain uses TRBV6-1 with TRBJ1-2; D possibly corresponds to TRBD1 (5 bases). V was pared by 1 base and J by 10 bases, with 22 bases between. The CDR3 is 16 residues long. Per germline, CDR1 MNHNS and CDR2 SASEGT. CDR3 region: CASSEDGGTGGSDYTF. CDR3 coding DNA: TGTGCCAGCAGTGAAGACGGGGGAACGGGCGGGTCGGACTACACCTTC.

V usage is TRBV6-5 and J usage is TRBJ2-7; 7 nucleotides align to TRBD1. The CDR3 has 14 residues. The V gene's germline CDR1 is MNHEY and CDR2 SVGAGI. V lost 5 bases and J lost 8; bases outside the gene matches: 12. CDR3 region: CASSPQGRGGKQYF. The CDR3 nucleotides read TGTGCCAGCAGTCCACAGGGCCGAGGGGGCAAGCAGTACTTC.

This rearrangement joins TRBV7-3 to TRBJ1-1, with 7 bases that match TRBD1. The trim removed 2 bases at V and 4 bases at J, leaving 4 bases unmatched. This CDR3 contains 14 residues. Per germline, CDR1 SGHTA and CDR2 FQGTGA. In nucleotides, the CDR3 is TGTGCCAGCAGCTTAGGGACAGCGGGCACTGAAGCTTTCTTT. This codes for CASSLGTAGTEAFF.

The V gene is TRBV15, the J gene TRBJ1-1; D perhaps matches TRBD1 (5 bases). V was clipped by 0 bases and J by 2 bases, with 7 bases between them. Looked up from germline, CDR1 is LNHNV and CDR2 is YYDKDF (reference sequence). This CDR3 contains 14 residues. The DNA of the CDR3 is TGTGCCACCAGCAGAGATCAGGGAAACACTGAAGCTTTCTTT. Residues: CATSRDQGNTEAFF.

The J gene is TRBJ2-7, the V gene TRBV29-1; 10 nucleotides line up with TRBD2. V lost 2 bases and J lost 1; bases outside the gene matches: 5. This CDR3 spans 15 amino acids. Germline V gene data show CDR1 as SQVTM and CDR2 as ANQGSEA. As DNA, the CDR3 is TGCAGCGTTGAATCCGGGACTAGCGAATCCTACGAGCAGTACTTC. Residues: CSVESGTSESYEQYF.

The chain employs TRBV10-3 and TRBJ1-1; D unclear. Looked up from germline, CDR1 is ENHRY and CDR2 is SYGVKD. V was pared by 5 bases and J by 8 bases, with 15 bases between. The CDR3 runs to 13 residues. The DNA of the CDR3 is TGTGCCATCAGTACTCCGTTGGGCACCGAAGCTTTCTTT. Translated: CAISTPLGTEAFF.

The chain links TRBV4-3 to TRBJ1-4; D perhaps matches TRBD1 (5 bases). CDR1 and CDR2 from the germline V gene are LGHNA and YSLEER. The CDR3 length is 14 residues. V was pared by 0 bases and J by 8 bases, with 10 bases between. CDR3 amino acids: CASSQDGEGEKLFF. CDR3 DNA: TGCGCCAGCAGCCAAGATGGGGAGGGGGAAAAACTGTTTTTT.

This clone was counted only a few times. The chain employs TRBV7-2 and TRBJ2-5; D is undetermined. Deletions cut 3 bases from V and 1 base from J, with 9 bases between. The CDR3 length is 14 residues. Per the germline V gene, CDR1 is SGHTA and CDR2 is FQGNSA. The CDR3 DNA reads as TGTGCCAGCAGCTTCAACTTGATCCAAGAGACCCAGTACTTC. Its translation is CASSFNLIQETQYF.

The chain combines TRBV19 with TRBJ1-1; D is possibly TRBD1 (5 bases). There are 13 residues in the CDR3. Looked up from germline, CDR1 is LNHDA and CDR2 is SQIVND (reference sequence). The V and J ends lost 1 base and 3 bases respectively, with 6 bases between them. The CDR3 DNA reads as TGTGCCAGTAGTATAGGGGGGGACACTGAAGCTTTCTTT. Residues: CASSIGGDTEAFF.